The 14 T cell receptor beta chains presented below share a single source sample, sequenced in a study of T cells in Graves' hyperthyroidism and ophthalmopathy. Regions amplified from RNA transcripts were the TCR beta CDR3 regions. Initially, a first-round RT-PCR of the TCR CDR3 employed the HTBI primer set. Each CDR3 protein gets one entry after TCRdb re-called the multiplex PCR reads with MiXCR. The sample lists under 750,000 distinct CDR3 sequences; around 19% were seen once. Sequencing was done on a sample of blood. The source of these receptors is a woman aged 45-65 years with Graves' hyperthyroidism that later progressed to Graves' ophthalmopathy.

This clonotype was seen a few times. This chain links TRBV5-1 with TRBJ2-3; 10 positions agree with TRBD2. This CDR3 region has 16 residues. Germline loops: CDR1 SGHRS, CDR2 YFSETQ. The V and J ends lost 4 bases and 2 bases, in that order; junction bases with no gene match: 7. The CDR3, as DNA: TGCGCCAGCAGCACAGCCGGGACTAGCGACACAGATACGCAGTATTTT. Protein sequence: CASSTAGTSDTDTQYF.

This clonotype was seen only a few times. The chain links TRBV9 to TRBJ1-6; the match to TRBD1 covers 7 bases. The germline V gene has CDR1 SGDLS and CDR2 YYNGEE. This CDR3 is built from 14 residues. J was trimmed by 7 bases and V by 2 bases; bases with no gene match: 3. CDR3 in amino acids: CASSVAGGNSPLHF. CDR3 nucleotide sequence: TGTGCCAGCAGCGTTGCAGGGGGGAATTCACCCCTCCACTTT.

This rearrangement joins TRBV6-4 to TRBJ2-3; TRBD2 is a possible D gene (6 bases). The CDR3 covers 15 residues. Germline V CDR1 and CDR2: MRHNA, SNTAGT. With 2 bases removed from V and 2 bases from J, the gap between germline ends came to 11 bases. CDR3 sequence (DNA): TGTGCCAGCAGTGACGGCGGGGCCGACACAGATACGCAGTATTTT. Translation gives CASSDGGADTDTQYF.

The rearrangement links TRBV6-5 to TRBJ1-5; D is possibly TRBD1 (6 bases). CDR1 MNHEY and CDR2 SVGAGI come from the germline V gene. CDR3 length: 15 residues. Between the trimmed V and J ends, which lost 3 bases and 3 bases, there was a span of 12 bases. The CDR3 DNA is TGTGCCAGCAGTTATAAAACAGGGATCAATCAGCCCCAGCATTTT. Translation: CASSYKTGINQPQHF.

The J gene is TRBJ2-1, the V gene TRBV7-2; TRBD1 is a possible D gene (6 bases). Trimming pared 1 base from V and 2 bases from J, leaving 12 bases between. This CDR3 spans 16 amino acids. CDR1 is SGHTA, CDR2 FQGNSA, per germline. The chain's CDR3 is CASSLDREAPYNEQFF. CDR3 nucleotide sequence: TGTGCCAGCAGCTTAGACAGGGAAGCACCCTACAATGAGCAGTTCTTC.

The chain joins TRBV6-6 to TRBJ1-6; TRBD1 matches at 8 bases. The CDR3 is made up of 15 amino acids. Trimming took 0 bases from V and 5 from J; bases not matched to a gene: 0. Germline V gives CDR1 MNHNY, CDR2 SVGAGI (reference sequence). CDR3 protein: CASSYSTGDNSPLHF. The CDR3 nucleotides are TGTGCCAGCAGTTACTCGACAGGGGATAATTCACCCCTCCACTTT.

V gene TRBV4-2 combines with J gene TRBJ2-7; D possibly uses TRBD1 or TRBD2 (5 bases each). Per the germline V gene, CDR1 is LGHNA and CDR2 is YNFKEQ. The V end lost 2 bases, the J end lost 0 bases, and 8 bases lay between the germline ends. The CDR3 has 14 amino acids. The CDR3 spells CASSQLGVSYEQYF. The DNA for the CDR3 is TGTGCCAGCAGCCAACTGGGGGTCTCCTACGAGCAGTACTTC.

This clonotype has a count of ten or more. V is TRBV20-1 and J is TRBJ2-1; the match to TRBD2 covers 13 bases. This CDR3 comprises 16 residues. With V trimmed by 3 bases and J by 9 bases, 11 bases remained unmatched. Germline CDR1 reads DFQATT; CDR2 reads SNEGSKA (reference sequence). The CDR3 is CSARPGTSGAGGEQFF. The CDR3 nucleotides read TGCAGTGCTAGGCCCGGGACTAGCGGGGCCGGGGGTGAGCAGTTCTTC.

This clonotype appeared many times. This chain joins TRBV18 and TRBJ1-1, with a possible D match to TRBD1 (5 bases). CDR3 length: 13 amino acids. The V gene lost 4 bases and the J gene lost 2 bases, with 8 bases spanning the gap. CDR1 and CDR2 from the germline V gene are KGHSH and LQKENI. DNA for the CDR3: TGTGCCAGCTCACAGGGGATAAACACTGAAGCTTTCTTT. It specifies CASSQGINTEAFF.

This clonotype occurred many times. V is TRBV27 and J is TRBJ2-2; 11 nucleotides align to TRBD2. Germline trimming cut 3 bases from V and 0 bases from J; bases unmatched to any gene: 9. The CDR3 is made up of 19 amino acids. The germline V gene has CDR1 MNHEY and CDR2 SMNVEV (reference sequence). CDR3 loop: CASSFDHGTSGTNTGELFF. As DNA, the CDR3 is TGTGCCAGCAGTTTCGATCACGGGACTAGCGGAACGAACACCGGGGAGCTGTTTTTT.

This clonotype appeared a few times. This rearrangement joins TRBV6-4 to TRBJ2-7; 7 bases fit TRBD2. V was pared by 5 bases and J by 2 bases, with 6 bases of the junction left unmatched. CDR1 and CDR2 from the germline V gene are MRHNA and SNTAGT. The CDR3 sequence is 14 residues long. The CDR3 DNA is TGTGCCAGCAGTTACTTAGCGGGCCCCTACGAGCAGTACTTC. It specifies CASSYLAGPYEQYF.

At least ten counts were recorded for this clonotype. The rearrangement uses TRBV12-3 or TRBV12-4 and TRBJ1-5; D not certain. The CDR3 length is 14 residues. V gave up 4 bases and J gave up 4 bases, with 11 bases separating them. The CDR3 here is CASSSTTLNQPQHF. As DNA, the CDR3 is TGTGCCAGCAGTTCGACAACGCTTAATCAGCCCCAGCATTTT.

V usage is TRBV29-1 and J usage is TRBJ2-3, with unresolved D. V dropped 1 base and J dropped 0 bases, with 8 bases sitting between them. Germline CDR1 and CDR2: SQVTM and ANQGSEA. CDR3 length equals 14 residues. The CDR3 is CSVEGLASTDTQYF. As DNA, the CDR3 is TGCAGCGTTGAAGGTCTGGCAAGCACAGATACGCAGTATTTT.

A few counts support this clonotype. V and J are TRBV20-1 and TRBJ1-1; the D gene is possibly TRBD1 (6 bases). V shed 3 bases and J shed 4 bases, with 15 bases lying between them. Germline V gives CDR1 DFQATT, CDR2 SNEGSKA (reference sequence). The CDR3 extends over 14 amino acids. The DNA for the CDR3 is TGCAGTGCTAGGGGGATCAGGGGCAGCACTGAAGCTTTCTTT. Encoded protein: CSARGIRGSTEAFF.